The clone carrying this T cell receptor (beta chain) has a count of ten or more. Its target is unknown. Through a sample-barcoded 5' primer and a J-beta primer mix, a second PCR was run for roughly 7 to 12 cycles. There were at least 2.5 million CDR3-containing paired-end reads obtained from each sample. TCRdb recomputed calls from the 5' RACE reads with MiXCR, one row per CDR3 protein. The sample lists around 670,000 distinct CDR3 sequences, about 30% occurring once. This CDR3 is built from 14 residues. V was shortened by 0 bases and J by 1 base, with 7 bases between the two germline ends. Germline V lookup: CDR1 SGDLS, CDR2 YYNGEE. The data stem from a study of blood T cells in healthy people across ages. Background on the study: In model experiments, template switching was able to capture about one barcoded beta molecule for every two T cells that were present.

Whole-study results and caveats: Aged donors had fewer naive CD4+ cells and lower diversity than long-lived donors.

The individuals who served as donors were healthy Caucasians living in Russia, aged roughly 6 to 90. The TCR sequence derives from an elderly woman in good health. The rearrangement joins TRBV9 to TRBJ1-1; D perhaps matches TRBD1 (6 bases). Sample: blood. The CDR3 DNA follows: TGTGCCAGCAGCGTAGCAGGGGAGAACACTGAAGCTTTCTTT. Translating gives CASSVAGENTEAFF.